This T cell receptor beta chain was sequenced in a study of cytomegalovirus exposure and HLA in healthy donors. Study findings and constraints: There were around 160 TCR beta chains listed as cytomegalovirus-associated.

This CDR3 region has 15 residues. CDR1 is LGHNA, CDR2 YNFKEQ, per germline. A remark on this clone: Its antigen is as yet unknown.

Amplification used 60 Vbeta primers and 13 Jbeta primers. Using immunoSEQ multiplex PCR, the repertoire was profiled, and TCRdb retains in-frame clones only, with some absent. The table has fewer than 120,000 clones, 65% to 80% seen once. This receptor was identified in a woman aged 55-69 years in good health and CMV-seropositive. Input material: PBMCs. J is TRBJ2-5 and V is TRBV4-2; 9 nucleotides line up with TRBD2. Matching the DNA end better, TRBJ2-7 makes the J call doubtful. The CDR3 coding sequence is TGTGCCAGCAGCCAATCGGGGACTAGCCCCTACGAGCAGTACTTC. It codes for CASSQSGTSPYEQYF.